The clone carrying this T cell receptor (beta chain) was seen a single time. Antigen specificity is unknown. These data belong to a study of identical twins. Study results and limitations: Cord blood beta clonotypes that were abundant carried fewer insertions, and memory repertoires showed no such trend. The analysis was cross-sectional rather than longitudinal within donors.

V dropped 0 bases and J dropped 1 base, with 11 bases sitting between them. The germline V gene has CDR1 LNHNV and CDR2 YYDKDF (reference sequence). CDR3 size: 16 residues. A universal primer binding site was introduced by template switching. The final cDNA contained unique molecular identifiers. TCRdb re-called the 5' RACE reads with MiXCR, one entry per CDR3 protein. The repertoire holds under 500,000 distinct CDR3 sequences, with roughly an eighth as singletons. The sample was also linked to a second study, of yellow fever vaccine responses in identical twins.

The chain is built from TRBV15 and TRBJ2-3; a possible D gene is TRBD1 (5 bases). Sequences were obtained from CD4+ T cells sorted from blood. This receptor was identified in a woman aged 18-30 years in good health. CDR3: CATSREGRVGTDTQYF. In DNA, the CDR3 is TGTGCCACCAGCAGAGAAGGCAGGGTGGGCACAGATACGCAGTATTTT.